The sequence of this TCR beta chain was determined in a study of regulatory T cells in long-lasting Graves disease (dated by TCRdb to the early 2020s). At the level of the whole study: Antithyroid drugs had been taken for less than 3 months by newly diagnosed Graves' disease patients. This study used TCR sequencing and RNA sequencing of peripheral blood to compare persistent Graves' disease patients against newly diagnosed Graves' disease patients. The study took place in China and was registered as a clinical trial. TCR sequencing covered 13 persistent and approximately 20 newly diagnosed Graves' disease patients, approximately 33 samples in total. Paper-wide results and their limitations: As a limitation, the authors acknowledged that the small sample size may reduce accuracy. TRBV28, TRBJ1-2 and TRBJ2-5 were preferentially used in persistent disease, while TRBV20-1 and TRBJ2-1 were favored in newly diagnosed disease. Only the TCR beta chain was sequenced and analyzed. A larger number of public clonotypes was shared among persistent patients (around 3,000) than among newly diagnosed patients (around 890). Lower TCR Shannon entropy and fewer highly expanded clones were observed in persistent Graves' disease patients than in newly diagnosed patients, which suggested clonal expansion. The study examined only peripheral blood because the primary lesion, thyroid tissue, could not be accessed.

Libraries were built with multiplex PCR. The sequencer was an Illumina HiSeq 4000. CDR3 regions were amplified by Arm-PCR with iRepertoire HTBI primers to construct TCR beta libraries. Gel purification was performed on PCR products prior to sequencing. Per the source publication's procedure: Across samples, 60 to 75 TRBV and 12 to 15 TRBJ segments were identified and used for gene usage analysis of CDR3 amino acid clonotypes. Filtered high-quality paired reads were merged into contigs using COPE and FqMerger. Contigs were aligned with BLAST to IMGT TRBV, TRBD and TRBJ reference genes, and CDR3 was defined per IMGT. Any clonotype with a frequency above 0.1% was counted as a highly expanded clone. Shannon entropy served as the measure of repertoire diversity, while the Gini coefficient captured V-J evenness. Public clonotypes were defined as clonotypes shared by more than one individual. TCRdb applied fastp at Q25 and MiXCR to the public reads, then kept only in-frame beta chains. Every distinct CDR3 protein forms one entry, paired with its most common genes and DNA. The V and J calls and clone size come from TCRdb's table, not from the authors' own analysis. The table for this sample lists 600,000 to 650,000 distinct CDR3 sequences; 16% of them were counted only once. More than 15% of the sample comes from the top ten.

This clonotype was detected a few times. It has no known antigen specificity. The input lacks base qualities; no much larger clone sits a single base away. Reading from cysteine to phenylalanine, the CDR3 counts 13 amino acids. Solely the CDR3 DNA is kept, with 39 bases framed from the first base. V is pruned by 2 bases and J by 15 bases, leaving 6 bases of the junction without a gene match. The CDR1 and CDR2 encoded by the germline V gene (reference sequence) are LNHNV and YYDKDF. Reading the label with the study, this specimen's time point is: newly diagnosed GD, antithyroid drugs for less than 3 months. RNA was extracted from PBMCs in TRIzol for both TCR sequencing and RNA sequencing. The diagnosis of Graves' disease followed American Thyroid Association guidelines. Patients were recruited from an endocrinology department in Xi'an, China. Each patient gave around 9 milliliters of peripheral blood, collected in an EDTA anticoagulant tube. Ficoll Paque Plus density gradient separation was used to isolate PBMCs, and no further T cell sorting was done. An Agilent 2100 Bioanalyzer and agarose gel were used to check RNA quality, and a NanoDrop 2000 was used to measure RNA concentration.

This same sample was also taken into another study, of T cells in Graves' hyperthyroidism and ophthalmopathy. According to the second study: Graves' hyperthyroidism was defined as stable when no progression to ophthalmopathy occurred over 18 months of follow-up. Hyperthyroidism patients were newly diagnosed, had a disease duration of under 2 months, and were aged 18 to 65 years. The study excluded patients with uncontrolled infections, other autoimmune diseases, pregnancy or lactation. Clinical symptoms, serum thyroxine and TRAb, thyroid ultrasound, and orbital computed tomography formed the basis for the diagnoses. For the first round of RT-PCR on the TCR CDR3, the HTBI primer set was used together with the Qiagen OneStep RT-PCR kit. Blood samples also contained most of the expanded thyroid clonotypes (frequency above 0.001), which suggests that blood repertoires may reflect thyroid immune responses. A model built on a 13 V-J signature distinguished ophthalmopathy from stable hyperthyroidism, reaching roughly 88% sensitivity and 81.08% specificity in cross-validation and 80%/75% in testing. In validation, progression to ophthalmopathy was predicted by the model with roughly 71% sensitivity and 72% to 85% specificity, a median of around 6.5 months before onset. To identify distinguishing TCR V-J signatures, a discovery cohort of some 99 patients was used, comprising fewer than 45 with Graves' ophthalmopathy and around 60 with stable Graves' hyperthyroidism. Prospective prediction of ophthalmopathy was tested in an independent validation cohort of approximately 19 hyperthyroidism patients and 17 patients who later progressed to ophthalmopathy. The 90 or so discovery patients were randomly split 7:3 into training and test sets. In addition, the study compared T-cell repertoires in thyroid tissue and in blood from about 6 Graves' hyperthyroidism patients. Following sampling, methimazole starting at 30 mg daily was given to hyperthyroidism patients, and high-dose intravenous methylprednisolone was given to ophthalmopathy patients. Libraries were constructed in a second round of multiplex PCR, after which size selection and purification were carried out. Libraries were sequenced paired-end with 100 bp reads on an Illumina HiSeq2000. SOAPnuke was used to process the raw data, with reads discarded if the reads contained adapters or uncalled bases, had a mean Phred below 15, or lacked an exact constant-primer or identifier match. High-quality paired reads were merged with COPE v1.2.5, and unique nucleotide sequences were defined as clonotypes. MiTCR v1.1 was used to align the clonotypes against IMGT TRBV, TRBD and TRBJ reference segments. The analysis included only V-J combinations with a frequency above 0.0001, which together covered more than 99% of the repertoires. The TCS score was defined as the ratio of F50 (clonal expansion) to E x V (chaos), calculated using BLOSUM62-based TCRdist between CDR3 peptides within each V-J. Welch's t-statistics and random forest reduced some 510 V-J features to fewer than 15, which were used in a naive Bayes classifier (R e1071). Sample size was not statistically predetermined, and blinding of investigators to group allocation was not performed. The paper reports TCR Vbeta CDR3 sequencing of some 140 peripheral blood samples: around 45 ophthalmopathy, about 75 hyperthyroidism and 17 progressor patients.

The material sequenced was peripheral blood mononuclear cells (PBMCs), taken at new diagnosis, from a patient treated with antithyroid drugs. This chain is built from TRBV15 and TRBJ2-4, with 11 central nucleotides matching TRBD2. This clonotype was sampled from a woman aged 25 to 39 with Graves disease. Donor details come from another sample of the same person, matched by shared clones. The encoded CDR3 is CATSRSTSGRGYF. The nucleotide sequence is TGTGCCACCAGCAGATCCACTAGCGGGAGAGGGTACTTC. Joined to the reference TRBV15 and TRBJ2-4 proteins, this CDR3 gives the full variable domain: DAMVIQNPRYQVTQFGKPVTLSCSQTLNHNVMYWYQQKSSQAPKLLFHYYDKDFNNEADTPDNFQSRRPNTSFCFLDIRSPGLGDTAMYLCATSRSTSGRGYFGAGTRLSVL.